This TCR beta chain was sequenced for a study of identical twins listed by TCRdb under 2016. The study in broad terms: To test whether fetal clonotypes persist, the study used deep sequencing on TCR alpha and beta repertoires from monozygotic twins, unrelated adults of various ages, and cord blood. To rule out contamination, the twin experiments were replicated at different times with different library preparation protocols.

V and J lose 6 bases and 1 base, and a span of 16 bases separates them. Counted from cysteine to phenylalanine, this CDR3 has 15 amino acids. The only DNA kept is the CDR3, 45 bases in frame from the first base. Sequences DFQATT (CDR1) and SNEGSKA (CDR2) are obtained from the germline V gene (reference sequence). Libraries were built with 5' RACE. The listed sequencing device is Illumina HiSeq 2000. Template switching added a universal primer binding site, and the final cDNA carried a unique molecular identifier that allowed TCR cDNA molecules to be counted accurately. Specific primers in the conserved constant-segment region were used to synthesize first-strand cDNA for the TCR alpha and beta chains. To control for contamination, each cDNA library was double barcoded with a SMART-Mk sample barcode plus Illumina barcodes. TruSeq adapter sequences, together with Illumina sample barcodes, were added in two successive PCR steps. Sequencing of the TCR alpha and beta cDNA libraries was done on the Illumina HiSeq platform using custom primers. From the authors' description of their analysis: Raw reads were processed with MiGEC to extract unique molecular identifiers, and MiXCR was used to determine CDR3 positions. Recombination models were inferred per individual with the repgenHMM and IGoR tools using an EM algorithm. Shared clonotype analysis was performed with the tcR package in R, normalizing sharing by the product of cloneset sizes. To study raw recombination free of thymic and clonal selection effects, out-of-frame nonproductive sequences were analyzed. The raw public reads went through TCRdb reprocessing: fastp at Q25, MiXCR clone calling, in-frame beta chains kept. Each CDR3 protein gets just one entry, which takes the most common genes and DNA from the rows behind it. The V and J calls come from TCRdb's annotation, not from the publication. The sample table records hundreds of thousands of distinct CDR3 sequences; about 7.5% of these occur just once. About 2% of the sample is held by the ten biggest clonotypes.

Study-wide findings and limitations: A weaker excess of twin sharing was found in beta out-of-frame sequences because the signal-to-noise ratio was lowered by fewer shared sequences. Recombination models systematically underestimated out-of-frame TCR alpha sharing in monozygotic twins but agreed with sharing between unrelated individuals. Fewer insertions were carried by abundant cord blood beta clonotypes, a similar but weaker trend appeared in young adult naive repertoires, and no such trend appeared in memory repertoires. Because the same donors could not be followed over many years, the conclusions relied on cross-sectional statistical analysis. Compared with coincidental sharing between unrelated individuals, out-of-frame TCR alpha sequences shared between twins showed an excess of sequences with low generation probability. Zero-insertion analyses could be partly confounded by invariant T cells such as MAIT and iNKT, though diverse VJ usage argued against such confounding for most clonotypes.

Every donor in the study was a healthy Caucasian. Three pairs of female monozygotic twins, all aged roughly 18 to 29 years, were included in the twin cohort. Miltenyi CD45RO+ enrichment and human naive T-cell isolation kits were used to isolate memory (CD45RO+) and naive T cells from PBMC. To note about this clonotype: The target of this receptor is not known. Within one base of it there is no much larger clone, and no base qualities were kept.

This sample was shared with a second study, whose subject was yellow fever vaccine responses in identical twins. The second source states: The authors reported that the T cell response to vaccination in identical twins appeared partly convergent and partly personalized. Focusing on identical twins, the study followed the T cell clones that responded to the vaccine, and did so with precision.

The rearranged chain carries TRBV20-1 and TRBJ2-1; the D element might be TRBD1 or TRBD2, as each aligns at 5 bases. The clonotype comes from a woman aged 18 to 35 in good health. Sequencing input: memory (CD45RO+) T cells sorted from blood. According to the study, the label for this sample's cell subset or site signals: CD45RO+ enriched T cells. CDR3 loop: CSAATGTVSYNEQFF. The DNA sequence reads TGCAGTGCGGCGACCGGGACGGTTTCCTACAATGAGCAGTTCTTC.